This entry lists 5 T cell receptor beta chains sequenced from one sample in a study of blood T cells in healthy people across ages. A second about 6 to 12 cycle PCR used barcoded and J-beta primers. TCRdb re-called the 5' RACE reads with MiXCR, one entry per CDR3 protein. The sample gives fewer than 800,000 distinct CDR3 sequences, around a quarter of which show up once; 9.4% is in the top ten. Separately, the same data were catalogued under a study of T cells of mothers and their children.

The sequencing sample was made of blood. Receptors were obtained from a boy between 10 and 17 years old in good health.

A few counts support this clonotype. The rearrangement joins TRBV29-1 to TRBJ2-5; possible D gene TRBD1, 5 bases. Trimming left V 3 bases short and J 5 bases short, with 7 bases between. Germline assignment: CDR1 SQVTM and CDR2 ANQGSEA. This CDR3 has 11 amino acids. DNA for the CDR3: TGCAGCGTTGACAGGGTGGAGACCCAGTACTTC. Its translation: CSVDRVETQYF.

The V call is TRBV7-8, the J call TRBJ2-1; TRBD1 aligns across 9 bases. The germline CDR1 and CDR2 sequences are SGHVS and FQNEAQ. The CDR3 loop spans 15 amino acids. J gave up 6 bases and V 5 bases, and 8 bases lay outside the gene matches. CDR3 loop: CASSAWTGEGNEQFF. In nucleotides, the CDR3 is TGTGCCAGCAGCGCATGGACAGGGGAAGGCAATGAGCAGTTCTTC.

The chain carries TRBV25-1 and TRBJ2-6; D gene ambiguous. The CDR3 extends over 16 amino acids. V was cut by 3 bases and J by 0 bases, with 9 bases left in between. The germline gives CDR1 MGHDK, CDR2 SYGVNS. CDR3 sequence (DNA): TGTGCCAGCAGTGAGGGCAGGTTCTCTGGGGCCAACGTCCTGACTTTC. Translated: CASSEGRFSGANVLTF. The complete variable domain, with remaining parts taken from reference TRBV25-1 and TRBJ2-6, reads EADIYQTPRYLVIGTGKKITLECSQTMGHDKMYWYQQDPGMELHLIHYSYGVNSTEKGDLSSESTVSRIRTEHFPLTLESARPSHTSQYLCASSEGRFSGANVLTFGAGSRLTVL.

This clonotype was counted between two and nine times. In nucleotides, the CDR3 is TGCAGCGTTGACTCCCCCGGACGCTATGGCTACACCTTC. Its translation: CSVDSPGRYGYTF. The V gene is TRBV29-1, the J gene TRBJ1-2; the D is unclear. This CDR3 has 13 residues. The germline CDR1 and CDR2 sequences are SQVTM and ANQGSEA. V was trimmed by 3 bases and J by 4 bases, leaving 12 bases between them. The variable domain in full, completed from reference TRBV29-1 and TRBJ1-2, reads SAVISQKPSRDICQRGTSLTIQCQVDSQVTMMFWYRQQPGQSLTLIATANQGSEATYESGFVIDKFPISRPNLTFSTLTVSNMSPEDSSIYLCSVDSPGRYGYTFGSGTRLTVV.

The chain has TRBV29-1 and TRBJ2-2; TRBD1 matches 10 bases. Germline V lookup: CDR1 SQVTM, CDR2 ANQGSEA. There are 16 residues in the CDR3. V lost 3 bases and J lost 6; bases outside the gene matches: 10. The CDR3 nucleotides are TGCAGCGTTGAGCCGGTTGGGACAGGGGTTGCCGGGGAGCTGTTTTTT. Translation: CSVEPVGTGVAGELFF.